This entry features one T cell receptor beta chain sequence. What it binds is not known. This record comes from a study of T-cell memory formation after mild COVID-19. Findings and limits, study-wide: CD8+ contracting clones occupied EMRA, while CD4+ ones occupied mainly CM and EM. Some clones that responded were present in memory (sampled pre-infection), which suggests cross-reactive memory joined.

The germline gives CDR1 DFQATT, CDR2 SNEGSKA (reference sequence). V gave up 0 bases and J gave up 4 bases, with 15 bases separating them. This CDR3 spans 15 amino acids. Employing constant-segment primers, 5'RACE generated TCR alpha and TCR beta cDNA libraries bearing sample barcodes and UMIs. TCRdb re-derived calls from the 5' RACE reads in MiXCR, one entry per CDR3 protein. The table includes 190,000 or so distinct CDR3 sequences, 20% to 25% detected once. The TCR comes from an adult woman who had mild COVID-19 (a few samples of this study predate the infection). Cell type and time point are not known. The V gene is TRBV20-1, the J gene TRBJ1-2; D unclear. The sequenced sample was PBMCs or a T cell subset sorted from them (not recorded which). The CDR3 spells CSARDDKIRGYGYTF. The CDR3 coding sequence is TGCAGTGCTAGAGACGACAAGATCCGGGGCTATGGCTACACCTTC.